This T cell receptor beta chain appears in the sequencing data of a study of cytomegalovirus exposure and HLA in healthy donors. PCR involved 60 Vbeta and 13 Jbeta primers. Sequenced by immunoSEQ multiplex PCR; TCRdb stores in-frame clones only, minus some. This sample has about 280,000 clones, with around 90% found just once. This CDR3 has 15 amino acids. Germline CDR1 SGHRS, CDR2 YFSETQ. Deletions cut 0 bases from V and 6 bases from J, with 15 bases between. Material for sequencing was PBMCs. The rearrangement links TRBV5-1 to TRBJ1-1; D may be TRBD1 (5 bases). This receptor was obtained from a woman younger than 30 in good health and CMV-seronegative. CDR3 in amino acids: CASSLEGSGVAEAFF. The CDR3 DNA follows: TGCGCCAGCAGCTTGGAAGGGTCGGGGGTGGCTGAAGCTTTCTTT.